A selection of T cell receptor beta chains follows, all from one sample in a study of cytomegalovirus exposure and HLA in healthy donors. The repertoire was sequenced with immunoSEQ multiplex PCR; TCRdb's copy has only in-frame clones and lacks some. The top ten clones hold approximately 0.47% of a sample with around 210,000 clones, just under 80% of them seen once. Sequences were obtained from PBMCs. The origin of the receptors is a boy between 5 and 17 years old in good health and CMV-seronegative. CDR3s include the opening cysteine and the closing phenylalanine or tryptophan. The D gene is left open where the match is weak.

V	J	D	CDR3
TRBV11-3	TRBJ1-1	.	CASSLLSRGIGEAFF
TRBV30	TRBJ1-3	.	CAWTTPPSGLNTIYF
TRBV18	TRBJ2-1	TRBD1	CASSPDTGTGANEQFF
TRBV5-8	TRBJ2-7	.	CASSYGGGRAYEQYF
TRBV5-6	TRBJ2-7	.	CASSLVPSYEQYF
TRBV2	TRBJ2-1	.	CASSVSREQGEQFF
TRBV11-2	TRBJ1-4	TRBD1	CASSREQGIQGANEKLFF
TRBV6-4	TRBJ2-7	TRBD2	CASSYRGGGAPYEQYF
TRBV29-1	TRBJ2-3	TRBD2	CSVGVGLATDTQYF
TRBV5-1	TRBJ1-2	.	CASSLGQRYGYTF
TRBV5-1	TRBJ2-5	TRBD1	CASSYNLPGQGGQETQYF
TRBV7-9	TRBJ1-1	TRBD1	CASSLEQGGTEAFF
TRBV30	TRBJ1-2	.	CAWRFLREGGGYTF
TRBV5-6	TRBJ1-5	.	CASSLNRVQPQHF
TRBV27	TRBJ1-2	.	CASSLDRTYYGYTF
TRBV2	TRBJ2-7	TRBD1	CASRETGSTYEQYF
TRBV10-2	TRBJ2-3	.	CASARGTDTQYF
TRBV19	TRBJ1-1	.	CASSTRTMEAFF
TRBV5-5	TRBJ2-1	TRBD2	CASSLAPSGGYNEQFF
TRBV6-5	TRBJ2-2	.	CASSPRDTGELFF
TRBV6-1	TRBJ1-3	.	CASSEIVYSSGNTIYF
TRBV25-1	TRBJ1-4	.	CASSEGSGGLEKLFF
TRBV10-2	TRBJ2-1	TRBD2	CASRLAGGFYEQFF
TRBV7-9	TRBJ1-1	.	CASTLSGRTEAFF
TRBV10-1	TRBJ1-1	.	CARDDSTEAFF
TRBV15	TRBJ2-2	.	CATSRILTGELFF
TRBV10-3	TRBJ1-2	.	CAIRGSLALGIINYGYTF
TRBV7-8	TRBJ2-3	TRBD2	CASSLIVAGLRDTQYF
TRBV2	TRBJ2-7	TRBD2	CAISGTSALESYEQYF
TRBV4-1	TRBJ2-2	.	CASSQGTTQVSRIGTGELFF
TRBV30	TRBJ2-1	.	CAWSWPRGEQFF
TRBV9	TRBJ1-5	.	CASSVRSDQPQHF
TRBV18	TRBJ2-6	TRBD1	CASSPRSGQGGGANVLTF
TRBV29-1	TRBJ2-5	.	CSVGGVSETQYF
TRBV6-6	.	TRBD1	CASSRDREGYEQYF
TRBV6-5	TRBJ1-5	.	CASSYDMNQPQHF
TRBV6-5	TRBJ1-6	.	CASSPLRAGSSPLHF
TRBV19	TRBJ2-7	.	CASSLRDYEQYF